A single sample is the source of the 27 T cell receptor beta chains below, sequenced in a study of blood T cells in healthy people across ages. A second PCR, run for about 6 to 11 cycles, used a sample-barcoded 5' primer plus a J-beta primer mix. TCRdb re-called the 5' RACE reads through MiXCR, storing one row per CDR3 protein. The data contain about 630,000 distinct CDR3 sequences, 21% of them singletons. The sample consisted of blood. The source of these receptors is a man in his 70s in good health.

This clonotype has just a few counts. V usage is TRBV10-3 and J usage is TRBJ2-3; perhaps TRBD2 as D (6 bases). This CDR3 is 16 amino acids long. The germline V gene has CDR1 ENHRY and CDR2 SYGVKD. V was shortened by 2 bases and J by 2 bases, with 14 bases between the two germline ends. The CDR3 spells CAISEGAGWNTDTQYF. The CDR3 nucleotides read TGTGCCATCAGTGAGGGGGCGGGATGGAACACAGATACGCAGTATTTT.

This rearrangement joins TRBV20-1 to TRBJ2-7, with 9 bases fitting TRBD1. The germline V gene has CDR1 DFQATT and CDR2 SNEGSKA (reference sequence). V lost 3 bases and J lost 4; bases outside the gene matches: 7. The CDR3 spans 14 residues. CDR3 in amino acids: CSASLGTGLYEQYF. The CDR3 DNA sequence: TGCAGTGCTAGCTTAGGGACAGGGCTTTACGAGCAGTACTTC.

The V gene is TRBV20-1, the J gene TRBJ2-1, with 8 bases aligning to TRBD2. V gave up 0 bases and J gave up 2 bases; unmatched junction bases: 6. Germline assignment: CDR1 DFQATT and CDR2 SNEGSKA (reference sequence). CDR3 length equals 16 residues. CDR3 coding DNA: TGCAGTGCTAGAGATTTCGAGCGGGGGCCCTACAATGAGCAGTTCTTC. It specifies CSARDFERGPYNEQFF.

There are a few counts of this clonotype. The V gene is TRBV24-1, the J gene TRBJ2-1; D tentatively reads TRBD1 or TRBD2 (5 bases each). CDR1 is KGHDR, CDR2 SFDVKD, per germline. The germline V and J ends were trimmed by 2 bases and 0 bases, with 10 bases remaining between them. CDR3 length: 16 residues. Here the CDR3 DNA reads TGTGCCACCAGTGATTCTAAGGGGAGCTCCTACAATGAGCAGTTCTTC. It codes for CATSDSKGSSYNEQFF.

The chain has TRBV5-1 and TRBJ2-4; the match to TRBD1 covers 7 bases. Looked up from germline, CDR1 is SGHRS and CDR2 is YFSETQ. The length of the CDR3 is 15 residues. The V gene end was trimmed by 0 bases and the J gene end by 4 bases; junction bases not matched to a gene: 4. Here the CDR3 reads CASSLGDREKNIQYF. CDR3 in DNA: TGCGCCAGCAGCTTGGGGGACAGAGAAAAAAACATTCAGTACTTC.

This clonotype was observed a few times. The CDR3 loop is CASSYGGASYEQYF. The CDR3, as DNA: TGTGCCAGCAGTTACGGGGGCGCGAGCTACGAGCAGTACTTC. The V call is TRBV6-5, the J call TRBJ2-7; TRBD1 might be the D (6 bases). This CDR3 is built from 14 residues. Trimming removed 2 bases from V and 3 bases from J, with 11 bases in between. Germline CDR1 reads MNHEY; CDR2 reads SVGAGI.

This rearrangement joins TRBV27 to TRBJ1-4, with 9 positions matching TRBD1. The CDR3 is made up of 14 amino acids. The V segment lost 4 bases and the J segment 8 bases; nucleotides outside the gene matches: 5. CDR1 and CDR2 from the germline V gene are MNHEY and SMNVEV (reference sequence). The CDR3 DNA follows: TGTGCCAGCAGTTCCCGGACAGGGGTGGAAAAACTGTTTTTT. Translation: CASSSRTGVEKLFF. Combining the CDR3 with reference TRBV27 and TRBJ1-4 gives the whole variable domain EAQVTQNPRYLITVTGKKLTVTCSQNMNHEYMSWYRQDPGLGLRQIYYSMNVEVTDKGDVPEGYKVSRKEKRNFPLILESPSPNQTSLYFCASSSRTGVEKLFFGSGTQLSVL.

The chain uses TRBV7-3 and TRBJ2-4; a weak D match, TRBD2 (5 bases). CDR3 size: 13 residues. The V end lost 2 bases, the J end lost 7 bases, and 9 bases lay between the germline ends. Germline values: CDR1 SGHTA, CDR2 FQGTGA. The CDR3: CASSLVPGNIQYF. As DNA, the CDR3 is TGTGCCAGCAGCTTAGTGCCGGGGAACATTCAGTACTTC. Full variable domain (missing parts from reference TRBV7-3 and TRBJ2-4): GAGVSQTPSNKVTEKGKYVELRCDPISGHTALYWYRQSLGQGPEFLIYFQGTGAADDSGLPNDRFFAVRPEGSVSTLKIQRTERGDSAVYLCASSLVPGNIQYFGAGTRLSVL.

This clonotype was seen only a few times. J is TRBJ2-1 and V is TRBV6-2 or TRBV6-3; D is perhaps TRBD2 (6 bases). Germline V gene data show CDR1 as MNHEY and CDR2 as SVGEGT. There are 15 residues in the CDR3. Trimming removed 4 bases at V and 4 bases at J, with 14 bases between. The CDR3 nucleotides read TGTGCCAGCAGTTGGACGGGACTGTCTTACAATGAGCAGTTCTTC. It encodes CASSWTGLSYNEQFF.

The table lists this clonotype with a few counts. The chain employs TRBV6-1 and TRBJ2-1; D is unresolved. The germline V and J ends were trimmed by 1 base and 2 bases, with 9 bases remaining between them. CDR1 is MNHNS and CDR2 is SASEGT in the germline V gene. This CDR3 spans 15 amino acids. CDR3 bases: TGTGCCAGCAGTGAAGGCCCCTGGCCCTACAATGAGCAGTTCTTC. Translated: CASSEGPWPYNEQFF.

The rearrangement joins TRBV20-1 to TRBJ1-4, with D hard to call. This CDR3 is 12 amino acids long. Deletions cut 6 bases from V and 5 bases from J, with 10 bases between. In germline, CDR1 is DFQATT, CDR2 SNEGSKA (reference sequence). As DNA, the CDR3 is TGCAGTGCCCGGTACGCGAATGAAAAACTGTTTTTT. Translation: CSARYANEKLFF.

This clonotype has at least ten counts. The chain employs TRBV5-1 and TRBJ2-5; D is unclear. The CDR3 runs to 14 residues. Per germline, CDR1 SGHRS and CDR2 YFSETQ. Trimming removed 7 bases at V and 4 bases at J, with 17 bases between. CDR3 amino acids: CASRYGGVGETQYF. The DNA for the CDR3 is TGCGCCAGCCGCTATGGTGGGGTTGGAGAGACCCAGTACTTC. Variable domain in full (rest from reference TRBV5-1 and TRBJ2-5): KAGVTQTPRYLIKTRGQQVTLSCSPISGHRSVSWYQQTPGQGLQFLFEYFSETQRNKGNFPGRFSGRQFSNSRSEMNVSTLELGDSALYLCASRYGGVGETQYFGPGTRLLVL.

The CDR3 protein is CASSLDVYGNEQFF. The CDR3 region has the DNA TGTGCCAGCAGCTTAGACGTCTACGGCAATGAGCAGTTCTTC. The chain has TRBV7-2 and TRBJ2-1, with D uncertain. Germline CDR1 and CDR2: SGHTA and FQGNSA. The ends were cut back, 1 base at V and 6 bases at J, with 10 bases in the middle. The CDR3 runs to 14 residues.

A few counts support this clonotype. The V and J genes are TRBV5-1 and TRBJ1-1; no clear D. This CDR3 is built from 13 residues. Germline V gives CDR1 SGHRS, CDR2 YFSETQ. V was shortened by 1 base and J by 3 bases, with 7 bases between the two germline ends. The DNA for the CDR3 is TGCGCCAGCAGCTTGTTGTCCGACACTGAAGCTTTCTTT. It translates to CASSLLSDTEAFF. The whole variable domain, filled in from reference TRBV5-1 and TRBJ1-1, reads KAGVTQTPRYLIKTRGQQVTLSCSPISGHRSVSWYQQTPGQGLQFLFEYFSETQRNKGNFPGRFSGRQFSNSRSEMNVSTLELGDSALYLCASSLLSDTEAFFGQGTRLTVV.

CDR3 sequence: CASSLNGGQSTEAFF. CDR3 DNA sequence: TGCGCCAGCAGCTTAAATGGAGGGCAGAGCACTGAAGCTTTCTTT. The rearrangement joins TRBV5-1 to TRBJ1-1; D is unresolved. The germline gives CDR1 SGHRS, CDR2 YFSETQ. The germline V and J ends were trimmed by 2 bases and 4 bases, with 15 bases remaining between them. The CDR3 spans 15 residues.

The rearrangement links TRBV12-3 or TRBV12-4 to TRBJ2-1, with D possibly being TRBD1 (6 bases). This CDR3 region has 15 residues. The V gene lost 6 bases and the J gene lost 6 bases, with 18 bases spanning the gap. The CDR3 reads CASSPQGNSVNEQFF. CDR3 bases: TGTGCCAGCAGCCCTCAGGGGAATTCGGTCAATGAGCAGTTCTTC.

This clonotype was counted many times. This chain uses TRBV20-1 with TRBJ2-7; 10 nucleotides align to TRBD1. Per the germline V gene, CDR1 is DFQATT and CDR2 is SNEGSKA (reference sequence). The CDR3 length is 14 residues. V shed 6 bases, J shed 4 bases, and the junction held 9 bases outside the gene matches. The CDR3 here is CSAFLGTGDYEQYF. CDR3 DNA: TGCAGTGCATTCCTGGGGACAGGGGATTACGAGCAGTACTTC.

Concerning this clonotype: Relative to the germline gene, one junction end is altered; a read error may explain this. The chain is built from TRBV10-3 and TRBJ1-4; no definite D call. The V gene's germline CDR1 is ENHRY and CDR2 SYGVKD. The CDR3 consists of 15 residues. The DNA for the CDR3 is TGTGCCATCAGTGAGTCGGTCGGGGAATCGGAAAAACCGTTTTTT. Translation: CAISESVGESEKPFF.

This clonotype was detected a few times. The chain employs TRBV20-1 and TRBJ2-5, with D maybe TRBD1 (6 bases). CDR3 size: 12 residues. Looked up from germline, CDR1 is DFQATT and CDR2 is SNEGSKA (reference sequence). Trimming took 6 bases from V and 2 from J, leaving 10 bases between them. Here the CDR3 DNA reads TGCAGTGCAGCCGGACAGCAAGAGACCCAGTACTTC. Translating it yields CSAAGQQETQYF.

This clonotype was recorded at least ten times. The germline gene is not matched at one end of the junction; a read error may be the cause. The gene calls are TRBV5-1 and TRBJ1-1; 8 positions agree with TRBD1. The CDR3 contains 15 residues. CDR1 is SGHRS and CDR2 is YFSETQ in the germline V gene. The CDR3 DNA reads TGTGCCAGCAGTTCGGGGACAGGCATGAACACTGAAGCTTTCTTT. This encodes CASSSGTGMNTEAFF.

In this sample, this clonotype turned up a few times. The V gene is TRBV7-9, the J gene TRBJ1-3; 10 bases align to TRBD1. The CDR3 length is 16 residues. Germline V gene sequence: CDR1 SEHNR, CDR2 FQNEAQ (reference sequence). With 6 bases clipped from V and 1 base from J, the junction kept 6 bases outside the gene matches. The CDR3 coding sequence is TGTGCCAGCAGAATAGGACAGGGGGAGTCTGGAAACACCATATATTTT. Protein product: CASRIGQGESGNTIYF.

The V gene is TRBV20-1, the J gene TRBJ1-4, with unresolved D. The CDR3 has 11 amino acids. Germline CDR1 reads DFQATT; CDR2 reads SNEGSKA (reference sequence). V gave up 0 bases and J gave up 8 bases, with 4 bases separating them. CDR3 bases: TGCAGTGCTAGAGAGATGGAAAAACTGTTTTTT. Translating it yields CSAREMEKLFF.

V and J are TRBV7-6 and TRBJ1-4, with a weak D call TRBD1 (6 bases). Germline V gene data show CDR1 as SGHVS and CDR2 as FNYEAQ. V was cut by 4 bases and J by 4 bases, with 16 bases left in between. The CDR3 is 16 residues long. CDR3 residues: CASSSSDSEYNEKLFF. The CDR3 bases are TGTGCCAGCAGCTCCTCGGACAGCGAGTATAATGAAAAACTGTTTTTT. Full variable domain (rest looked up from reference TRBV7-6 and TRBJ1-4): GAGVSQSPRYKVTKRGQDVALRCDPISGHVSLYWYRQALGQGPEFLTYFNYEAQQDKSGLPNDRFSAERPEGSISTLTIQRTEQRDSAMYRCASSSSDSEYNEKLFFGSGTQLSVL.

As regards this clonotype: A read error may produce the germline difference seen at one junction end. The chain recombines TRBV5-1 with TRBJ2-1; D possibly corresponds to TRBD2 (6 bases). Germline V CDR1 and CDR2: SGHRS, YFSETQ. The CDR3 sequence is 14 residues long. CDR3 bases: TGCGCCAGCAGCGGCGGGAACTCCTACACTGAGCAGTTCTTC. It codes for CASSGGNSYTEQFF.

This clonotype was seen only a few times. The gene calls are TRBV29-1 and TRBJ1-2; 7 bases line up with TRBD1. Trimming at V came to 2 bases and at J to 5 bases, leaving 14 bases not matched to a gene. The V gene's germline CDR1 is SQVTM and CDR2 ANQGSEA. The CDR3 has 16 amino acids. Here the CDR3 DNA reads TGCAGCGTTGAACTGACAGGGCCTCTTGCTGGGTATGGCTACACCTTC. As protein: CSVELTGPLAGYGYTF.

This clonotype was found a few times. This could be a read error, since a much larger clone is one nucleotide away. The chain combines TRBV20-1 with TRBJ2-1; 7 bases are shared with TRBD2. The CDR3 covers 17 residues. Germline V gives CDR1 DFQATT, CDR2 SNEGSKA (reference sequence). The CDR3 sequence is CSAREGGSRPGYNERFF. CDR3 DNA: TGCAGTGCTAGAGAGGGCGGGAGTCGTCCGGGATACAATGAGCGGTTCTTC.

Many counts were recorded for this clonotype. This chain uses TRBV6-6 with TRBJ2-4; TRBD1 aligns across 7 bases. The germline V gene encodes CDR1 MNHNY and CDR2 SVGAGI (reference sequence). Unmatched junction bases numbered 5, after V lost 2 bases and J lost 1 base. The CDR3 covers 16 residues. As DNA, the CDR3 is TGTGCCAGCAGTTACGGGACAGATTTCGCCAAAAACATTCAGTACTTC. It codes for CASSYGTDFAKNIQYF.